One and the same sample provided the 9 T cell receptor beta chains below, sequenced in a study of CD8+CD57+ T cells in acquired aplastic anemia. The use of genomic DNA as template underpinned the TCR beta VDJ and CDR3 profiling. TCRdb re-derived calls from the reads in MiXCR, one entry per CDR3 protein. The table records 95,000 to 120,000 distinct CDR3 sequences, around 50% of them present only once. The sample consisted of sorted CD4+, CD8+, or CD8+CD57+ T cells (not recorded which) from PBMCs. The receptor source for this set is a human donor in good health, serving as a control.

The chain recombines TRBV10-3 with TRBJ2-2, with D maybe TRBD2 (6 bases). V lost 4 bases to trimming and J lost 3 bases, with 9 bases between them. Germline V CDR1 and CDR2: ENHRY, SYGVKD. The CDR3 extends over 14 amino acids. The CDR3 sequence: CAISGDSHTGELFF. The CDR3 nucleotides are TGTGCCATCAGTGGGGACTCACACACCGGGGAGCTGTTTTTT.

The chain recombines TRBV4-2 with TRBJ1-1; no clear D gene. The length of the CDR3 is 16 residues. V dropped 0 bases and J dropped 0 bases, with 11 bases sitting between them. Germline CDR1 is LGHNA and CDR2 is YNFKEQ. The CDR3 DNA is TGTGCCAGCAGCCAAGATACGCAGGTCATGAACACTGAAGCTTTCTTT. It specifies CASSQDTQVMNTEAFF.

This clonotype was observed a single time. The chain is built from TRBV10-3 and TRBJ2-6; possibly TRBD2 for D (5 bases). Germline V CDR1 and CDR2: ENHRY, SYGVKD. The CDR3 runs 16 residues. V gave up 9 bases and J gave up 4 bases, with 19 bases separating them. The CDR3 nucleotides are TGTGCCATAAGTTCGGGATCAACCCCCGGGGCCAACGTCCTGACTTTC. Protein product: CAISSGSTPGANVLTF.

As to this clonotype: A much larger clone differs from this one at a single base, so this may be a read error. The chain employs TRBV4-3 and TRBJ2-7; 12 bases are a match to TRBD1. CDR1 and CDR2 from the germline V gene are LGHNA and YSLEER. The CDR3 sequence is 16 residues long. The CDR3 bases are TGCGCCAGCAGCCAAGATTCGGGGACAGGGGGCTACGAGCAGTCCTTC. Amino acids: CASSQDSGTGGYEQSF.

This chain uses TRBV2 with TRBJ1-3; D remains unclear. Germline V gives CDR1 SNHLY, CDR2 FYNNEI. This CDR3 has 13 residues. The germline V and J ends were trimmed by 1 base and 4 bases, with 5 bases remaining between them. CDR3 nucleotide sequence: TGTGCCAGCAGTGAAGGGGTCGGAAACACCATATATTTT. Amino acid sequence: CASSEGVGNTIYF. Full variable domain (outside the CDR3, taken from reference TRBV2 and TRBJ1-3): EPEVTQTPSHQVTQMGQEVILRCVPISNHLYFYWYRQILGQKVEFLVSFYNNEISEKSEIFDDQFSVERPDGSNFTLKIRSTKLEDSAMYFCASSEGVGNTIYFGEGSWLTVV.

This chain joins TRBV2 and TRBJ2-3, with TRBD2 matching 11 bases. The V and J ends lost 11 bases and 2 bases, in that order; junction bases with no gene match: 6. Germline V lookup: CDR1 SNHLY, CDR2 FYNNEI. The CDR3 is 14 amino acids. The CDR3 coding sequence is TGTGCCGCAGGACTAGCGGGTAACACAGATACGCAGTATTTT. Protein: CAAGLAGNTDTQYF.

This clonotype occurred a few times. The chain recombines TRBV15 with TRBJ2-7; D gene uncertain. Per germline, CDR1 LNHNV and CDR2 YYDKDF (reference sequence). Trimming left V 1 base short and J 6 bases short, with 13 bases between. This CDR3 region has 14 residues. The CDR3 DNA is TGTGCCACCAGCAGAGTAGCCAGTCCCTCCGAGCAGTACTTC. It codes for CATSRVASPSEQYF.

Details on this clonotype: The CDR3 does not close with the conserved phenylalanine or tryptophan, likely indicating a read error. This sequence joins TRBV10-1 and TRBJ2-7; D is uncertain. This CDR3 is built from 10 residues. Germline loops: CDR1 WNHNN, CDR2 SYGVQD (reference sequence). V shed 3 bases and J shed 3 bases, with 0 bases lying between them. CDR3 sequence reads: CASSDYEQYS. The CDR3 nucleotides are TGCGCCAGCAGTGACTACGAGCAGTACTCC.

CDR3 sequence (DNA): TGTGCCAGCAAGCTCGACAGGGGGCGGGAGACCCAGTACTTC. This gives the protein CASKLDRGRETQYF. The rearrangement joins TRBV2 to TRBJ2-5; 10 nucleotides match TRBD1. Germline trimming cut 7 bases from V and 5 bases from J; bases unmatched to any gene: 7. Germline V gene data show CDR1 as SNHLY and CDR2 as FYNNEI. This CDR3 comprises 14 residues.